Included here is one T cell receptor beta chain sequence, with context. Its antigen is still unknown. The data were obtained in a study of early T cells in non-severe SARS-CoV-2 infection. TCRdb reprocessed the 5' RACE reads via MiXCR and lists one record per CDR3 protein. The table lists approximately 64,000 distinct CDR3 sequences, roughly 21% of them singletons. Study-level findings and limits: Lookups in VDJdb leaned toward anti-spike CD8 responses and missed private and CD4 specificities.

V lost 6 bases and J lost 7, with 10 bases in between. The CDR3 consists of 12 residues. The clonotype originates from an adult who was a healthcare worker with PCR-confirmed SARS-CoV-2 infection or an uninfected control (not recorded which). This chain links TRBV12-3 or TRBV12-4 with TRBJ2-1; D gene unclear. The source was whole blood, collected at baseline. CDR3 sequence: CASSPGRNEQFF. For the CDR3, the DNA is TGTGCCAGCAGCCCAGGACGTAATGAGCAGTTCTTC.